Shown below are 25 T cell receptor beta chains from a single sample sequenced in a study of blood T cell repertoires in COVID-19 (dated by TCRdb to about 2020). The method was the immunoSEQ multiplex PCR assay. Drawn from immuneACCESS, this table holds only the in-frame rearrangements with V and J called that TCRdb kept. Clones are partly lost; checked studies trace under half to an unresolved V gene and leave the rest unexplained. This sample is represented by fewer than 200,000 clones; 80% to 90% of them were singletons. The ten biggest clones cover about 8% of the sample. The sequencing sample was made of peripheral blood. The receptors originated from a man in his forties who had recovered from COVID-19.

The CDR3 DNA sequence: TGTGCCAGCTCACCACCGGGTGGGGCAAATGAAAAACTGTTTTTT. This sequence encodes CASSPPGGANEKLFF. The chain joins TRBV18 to TRBJ1-4; D may be TRBD1 (5 bases). Trimming removed 0 bases from V and 5 bases from J, with 10 bases in between. The CDR3 runs to 15 residues. CDR1 and CDR2 from the germline V gene are KGHSH and LQKENI.

The gene calls are TRBV30 and TRBJ1-2; D gene unclear. Between the trimmed V and J ends, which lost 4 bases and 3 bases, there was a span of 15 bases. CDR1 is GTSNPN, CDR2 SVGIG, per germline (reference sequence). The CDR3 covers 14 residues. CDR3 sequence: CAWTTSGSYYGYTF. The CDR3 DNA reads as TGTGCCTGGACAACCTCTGGGAGCTACTATGGCTACACCTTC.

V and J are TRBV18 and TRBJ2-2; the match to TRBD1 covers 12 bases. Trimming removed 3 bases from V and 7 bases from J; junction bases left unmatched: 3. Germline assignment: CDR1 KGHSH and CDR2 LQKENI. This CDR3 is 15 amino acids long. CDR3 protein: CASSPGQGAIGELFF. The CDR3 DNA reads TGTGCCAGCTCACCGGGACAGGGGGCTATCGGGGAGCTGTTTTTT.

The J gene is TRBJ1-1, the V gene TRBV6-5, with D unclear. The V gene lost 2 bases and the J gene lost 7 bases, with 5 bases spanning the gap. The CDR3 contains 11 residues. CDR1 and CDR2 (germline): MNHEY, SVGAGI. The CDR3 sequence is CASSYPCEAFF. Here the CDR3 DNA reads TGTGCCAGCAGTTACCCCTGTGAAGCTTTCTTT.

The rearrangement uses TRBV4-2 and TRBJ2-1, with 10 bases matching TRBD2. Trimming cost V 3 bases and J 10 bases; bases outside gene matches: 12. Germline V gene data show CDR1 as LGHNA and CDR2 as YNFKEQ. The CDR3 runs to 16 residues. The CDR3 DNA reads as TGTGCCAGCAGCCAGGGGAGCGGGAGGGAAGGATTCGAGCAGTTCTTC. It translates to CASSQGSGREGFEQFF.

This rearrangement joins TRBV7-9 to TRBJ2-7, with a tentative D call TRBD2 (5 bases). V lost 1 base and J lost 6, with 13 bases in between. Germline CDR1 is SEHNR and CDR2 is FQNEAQ (reference sequence). The CDR3 consists of 14 residues. CDR3 DNA: TGTGCCAGCAGCTTAGATCCGGGGTCGTCCGAGCAGTACTTC. It translates to CASSLDPGSSEQYF.

The gene calls are TRBV4-1 and TRBJ2-2, with 8 nucleotides matching TRBD2. This CDR3 is built from 16 residues. With 4 bases clipped from V and 4 bases from J, the junction kept 8 bases outside the gene matches. CDR1 is MGHRA and CDR2 is YSYEKL in the germline V gene. For the CDR3, the DNA is TGCGCCAGCAGCCCGGGAGCGGGAGAGTCCACCGGGGAGCTGTTTTTT. This codes for CASSPGAGESTGELFF.

The chain combines TRBV5-6 with TRBJ2-5, with 14 nucleotides matching TRBD2. Germline values: CDR1 SGHDT, CDR2 YYEEEE. This CDR3 contains 17 residues. The V gene end was trimmed by 3 bases and the J gene end by 5 bases; junction bases not matched to a gene: 9. CDR3 in amino acids: CASSYATGLAGEETQYF. For the CDR3, the DNA is TGTGCCAGCAGCTATGCAACGGGACTAGCGGGAGAGGAGACCCAGTACTTC.

The V gene is TRBV10-3, the J gene TRBJ2-1; 8 bases align to TRBD2. This CDR3 has 16 amino acids. V lost 3 bases and J lost 6; bases outside the gene matches: 10. Germline CDR1 ENHRY, CDR2 SYGVKD. The CDR3 here is CAISDRGGQSGNEQFF. DNA for the CDR3: TGTGCCATCAGTGACCGGGGGGGCCAATCGGGCAATGAGCAGTTCTTC.

The chain has TRBV19 and TRBJ2-1, with TRBD1 matching 9 bases. The CDR3 totals 15 residues. V dropped 3 bases and J dropped 8; count of bases not matched to a gene: 8. Germline CDR1 is LNHDA and CDR2 is SQIVND (reference sequence). Here the CDR3 DNA reads TGTGCCAGTAGTATTTGGGGACAGGGAATCGATGAGCAGTTCTTC. Translating it yields CASSIWGQGIDEQFF.

CDR3: CATQQGGREQFF. CDR3 nucleotides: TGTGCCACTCAACAGGGAGGGCGGGAGCAGTTCTTC. The chain employs TRBV6-5 and TRBJ2-1; tentative D call: TRBD2 (7 bases). Trimming took off 10 bases at V and 10 bases at J, with 17 bases between the two ends. This CDR3 has 12 residues. Germline CDR1 and CDR2: MNHEY and SVGAGI.

Points on this clone: One junction end does not reproduce the germline sequence, and a read error may be involved. The rearrangement links TRBV7-7 to TRBJ1-6, with TRBD1 identical over 8 bases. Germline CDR1 and CDR2: SSHAT and FNYEAQ (reference sequence). This CDR3 spans 13 amino acids. DNA for the CDR3: TGTGCTAGCAGCCGTGACAGGGGTTCACCCCTCCACTTT. Translating it yields CASSRDRGSPLHF.

In this sample, this clone turned up many times. J is TRBJ1-5 and V is TRBV4-1; D not resolved. V was clipped by 4 bases and J by 9 bases, with 16 bases between them. The CDR3 loop spans 14 amino acids. The V gene's germline CDR1 is MGHRA and CDR2 YSYEKL. CDR3 coding DNA: TGCGCCAGCAGCCGGAGGGCCCCTACATGGCCCCAGCATTTT. This gives the protein CASSRRAPTWPQHF.

This chain uses TRBV9 with TRBJ2-5, with 13 positions matching TRBD2. The germline V gene has CDR1 SGDLS and CDR2 YYNGEE. The CDR3 length is 15 residues. The V gene end was trimmed by 3 bases and the J gene end by 5 bases; junction bases not matched to a gene: 4. In DNA form, the CDR3 reads TGTGCCAGCAGCGGGACTAGCGGGAGCGGGGAGACCCAGTACTTC. This sequence encodes CASSGTSGSGETQYF.

The rearrangement joins TRBV18 to TRBJ1-5; D is ambiguous. Looked up from germline, CDR1 is KGHSH and CDR2 is LQKENI. Trimming removed 4 bases at V and 0 bases at J, with 7 bases between. The CDR3 sequence is 14 residues long. This CDR3 reads CASSLGVSNQPQHF. The CDR3 nucleotides are TGTGCCAGCTCACTGGGAGTTAGCAATCAGCCCCAGCATTTT.

The chain combines TRBV6-1 with TRBJ2-7; D is possibly TRBD2 (5 bases). This CDR3 region has 19 residues. Looked up from germline, CDR1 is MNHNS and CDR2 is SASEGT. The ends were cut back, 0 bases at V and 5 bases at J, with 26 bases in the middle. CDR3 amino acids: CASSEAPGSPDFTWDEQYF. The CDR3, as DNA: TGTGCCAGCAGTGAAGCCCCGGGGTCCCCGGATTTTACCTGGGACGAGCAGTACTTC.

V and J are TRBV7-8 and TRBJ2-1, with 12 bases identical to TRBD2. This CDR3 is built from 16 residues. V shed 5 bases, J shed 8 bases, and the junction held 10 bases outside the gene matches. Germline values: CDR1 SGHVS, CDR2 FQNEAQ. DNA of the CDR3: TGTGCCAGCAGCGACCCCCTAGCGGGGGGGCCTGATGAGCAGTTCTTC. Protein sequence: CASSDPLAGGPDEQFF. Full variable domain (rest looked up from reference TRBV7-8 and TRBJ2-1): GAGVSQSPRYKVAKRGQDVALRCDPISGHVSLFWYQQALGQGPEFLTYFQNEAQLDKSGLPSDRFFAERPEGSVSTLKIQRTQQEDSAVYLCASSDPLAGGPDEQFFGPGTRLTVL.

The chain is built from TRBV6-5 and TRBJ1-1; TRBD1 is a possible D gene (6 bases). This CDR3 comprises 16 residues. V was pared by 2 bases and J by 4 bases, with 17 bases between. Germline CDR1 and CDR2: MNHEY and SVGAGI. The CDR3 region has the DNA TGTGCCAGCAGTTACACGCCGGGGGGCTTAAGCACTGAAGCTTTCTTT. It is translated as CASSYTPGGLSTEAFF.

The chain is built from TRBV6-5 and TRBJ1-1, with 7 bases matching TRBD1. V dropped 5 bases and J dropped 4; count of bases not matched to a gene: 1. The CDR3 has 12 residues. The germline gives CDR1 MNHEY, CDR2 SVGAGI. The CDR3 DNA reads as TGTGCCAGCAGTCACAGGGGCACTGAAGCTTTCTTT. This gives the protein CASSHRGTEAFF.

This sequence joins TRBV19 and TRBJ1-1; TRBD1 agrees at 8 bases. This CDR3 contains 16 residues. The germline CDR1 and CDR2 sequences are LNHDA and SQIVND (reference sequence). V was pared by 3 bases and J by 1 base, with 7 bases of the junction left unmatched. CDR3 bases: TGTGCCAGTAGTATTCGCCAGGGGGCAACGAACACTGAAGCTTTCTTT. It encodes CASSIRQGATNTEAFF.

The chain links TRBV5-6 to TRBJ2-7, with a possible D match to TRBD2 (6 bases). The germline CDR1 and CDR2 sequences are SGHDT and YYEEEE. Trimming took 3 bases from V and 6 from J, leaving 16 bases between them. This CDR3 is built from 14 residues. CDR3 nucleotides: TGTGCCAGCAGCTCGGTCGGGGGAGTGGGCGAGCAGTACTTC. Encoded protein: CASSSVGGVGEQYF.

The chain combines TRBV6-5 with TRBJ2-5, with no clear D. CDR1 is MNHEY, CDR2 SVGAGI, per germline. V was trimmed by 6 bases and J by 0 bases, leaving 8 bases between them. The CDR3 has 13 residues. The CDR3 spells CASSTSYQETQYF. As DNA, the CDR3 is TGTGCCAGCAGCACATCGTACCAAGAGACCCAGTACTTC.

V is TRBV7-8 and J is TRBJ2-2; 7 bases fit TRBD2. The CDR3 has 15 amino acids. Germline CDR1 reads SGHVS; CDR2 reads FQNEAQ. The junction had 5 bases not matched to a gene; V was cut back by 2 bases and J by 5 bases. The CDR3 sequence is CASSLWEGATGELFF. The CDR3 DNA sequence: TGTGCCAGCAGCTTATGGGAGGGAGCGACCGGGGAGCTGTTTTTT.

The V gene is TRBV28, the J gene TRBJ2-7; weak D call: TRBD1 (6 bases). The germline V gene encodes CDR1 MDHEN and CDR2 SYDVKM. The ends were cut back, 5 bases at V and 3 bases at J, with 14 bases in the middle. The CDR3 sequence is 14 residues long. Here the CDR3 DNA reads TGTGCCAGCAGTAGGTTTACAGGGAACTACGAGCAGTACTTC. The encoded protein is CASSRFTGNYEQYF.

The chain uses TRBV13 and TRBJ2-7; a possible D gene is TRBD2 (5 bases). Looked up from germline, CDR1 is PRHDT and CDR2 is FYEKMQ (reference sequence). This CDR3 contains 14 residues. V was trimmed by 1 base and J by 3 bases, leaving 10 bases between them. The DNA of the CDR3 is TGTGCCAGCAGCTTAGTGGACGGGGACTACGAGCAGTACTTC. This translates into CASSLVDGDYEQYF.